This note documents a single T cell receptor (beta chain) sequence. This record comes from a study of shared clonotypes between healthy human individuals. The CDR3 has 16 amino acids. V dropped 0 bases and J dropped 4; count of bases not matched to a gene: 6. Germline assignment: CDR1 SEHNR and CDR2 FQNEAQ (reference sequence). Data came from immunoSEQ multiplex PCR; TCRdb stores just in-frame clones and leaves some out. The sample lists about 1.4 million clones, approximately 97% occurring once. The receptor's source is a man younger than 40 in good health. Sequencing input: naive CD4+ T cells sorted from blood. The subset denotes: CD45RA+ positively selected. The chain carries TRBV7-9 and TRBJ2-1; 7 bases align to TRBD2. Written as DNA, the CDR3 is TGTGCCAGCAGCTTAGCCTTGTCTAGCGGATACAATGAGCAGTTCTTC. It specifies CASSLALSSGYNEQFF.